This TCR beta chain was captured by sequencing in a study of cytomegalovirus exposure and HLA in healthy donors. Study-level results: HLA alleles showed associations with roughly 17,000 TCR beta sequences in a later analysis, at a 0.05 false discovery rate. The investigators catalogued 164 TCR beta chains as cytomegalovirus-associated.

As to this clone: Its antigen is not known.

The study sampled nominally healthy donors, though unrecorded immune exposures were likely. CDR1 and CDR2 from the germline V gene are SGHVS and FQNEAQ. V was shortened by 1 base and J by 6 bases, with 9 bases between the two germline ends. This CDR3 spans 13 amino acids. 60 Vbeta and 13 Jbeta primers were used in PCR. The data were produced by immunoSEQ multiplex PCR, yet TCRdb's version contains in-frame clones alone and is incomplete. The sample contains around 150,000 clones, roughly 85% of which appear only once. The chain carries TRBV7-8 and TRBJ1-1; unclear D gene. The specimen was PBMCs. This TCR derives from a male donor in good health and CMV-seropositive. In DNA form, the CDR3 reads TGTGCCAGCAGCTTAGGGACTCCGGCTGAAGCTTTCTTT. Amino acid sequence: CASSLGTPAEAFF.